Each of the 5 T cell receptor beta chains below was sequenced from the same sample in a study of blood T cells in healthy people across ages. The authors ran a second PCR of about 6 to 12 cycles using a sample-barcoded 5' primer and a J-beta primer mix. TCRdb processed the 5' RACE reads anew with MiXCR; each CDR3 protein has one entry. In the table there are hundreds of thousands of distinct CDR3 sequences, about 62% of which are singletons. Source material: blood. Source of these receptors: a man under 40 in good health.

This clonotype came up a few times. The chain joins TRBV20-1 to TRBJ1-2; 9 bases fit TRBD1. The CDR3 sequence is 15 residues long. V lost 3 bases to trimming and J lost 10 bases; unmatched junction nucleotides: 15. Germline CDR1 and CDR2: DFQATT and SNEGSKA (reference sequence). The chain's CDR3 is CSARPPGQGVDPYTF. CDR3 nucleotides: TGCAGTGCTAGGCCACCGGGACAGGGAGTGGACCCCTACACCTTC.

The chain is built from TRBV28 and TRBJ2-7; D assignment may be TRBD1 or TRBD2 (5 bases each). This CDR3 has 14 residues. Germline loops: CDR1 MDHEN, CDR2 SYDVKM. The V end lost 3 bases, the J end lost 2 bases, and 11 bases lay between the germline ends. CDR3 nucleotides: TGTGCCAGCAGTTTCCCGGGACGAGCCTACGAGCAGTACTTC. Residues: CASSFPGRAYEQYF.

This clonotype has a count of ten or more. The chain links TRBV5-5 to TRBJ2-2; no reliable D call. CDR1 and CDR2 from the germline V gene are SGHKS and YYEKEE (reference sequence). The CDR3 contains 11 residues. V lost 1 base and J lost 6, with 1 base in between. The CDR3 is CASSLPGELFF. CDR3 DNA: TGTGCCAGCAGCTTGCCCGGGGAGCTGTTTTTT.

This clonotype was detected a few times. The genes are TRBV10-3 and TRBJ2-5; D perhaps matches TRBD1 (6 bases). Germline values: CDR1 ENHRY, CDR2 SYGVKD. V dropped 6 bases and J dropped 1 base, with 9 bases sitting between them. This CDR3 has 13 residues. The CDR3 DNA is TGTGCCATCAGAGGACAGCGCCAAGAGACCCAGTACTTC. Amino acid sequence: CAIRGQRQETQYF.

This clonotype occurred a few times. The chain is built from TRBV7-2 and TRBJ2-7; 11 nucleotides align to TRBD1. CDR1 is SGHTA and CDR2 is FQGNSA in the germline V gene. The trim removed 5 bases at V and 4 bases at J, leaving 7 bases unmatched. The CDR3 totals 15 residues. The CDR3 here is CASSLLGTGGYEQYF. The DNA for the CDR3 is TGTGCCAGCAGCCTGCTGGGGACAGGGGGTTACGAGCAGTACTTC.